This is a list of T cell receptor beta chains from one sample in a study of blood T cell repertoires in COVID-19. TCRdb's table, derived via immunoSEQ multiplex PCR, lists solely in-frame clones and lacks some. The sample includes about 390,000 clones, more than 75% seen only once; the top ten take 2.3%. The sample was peripheral blood. The receptors come from a woman aged 55-69 years with COVID-19, enrolled during active disease. The CDR3 runs from the conserved cysteine through the conserved F or W. A D gene is named only where the DNA matches it firmly. Size tells how often a clone was seen (once, few, many) or the class of an expanded clone, and some rows leave it out.

d_call j_call v_call clone_size cdr3_aa cdr3_nt
TRBD1 TRBJ1-2 TRBV30 once CAWTGQGAIRTNYGYTF TGTGCCTGGACCGGACAGGGGGCCATCCGAACTAACTATGGCTACACCTTC
. TRBJ2-1 TRBV19 . CASSRSASRLPYNEQFF TGTGCCAGTAGTAGAAGTGCAAGCCGTTTGCCTTACAATGAGCAGTTCTTC
TRBD1 TRBJ1-2 TRBV5-5 . CASSLATGENYGYTF TGTGCCAGCAGCTTGGCTACAGGGGAAAACTATGGCTACACCTTC
. TRBJ1-3 TRBV6-5 . CASSYLWGASGNTIYF TGTGCCAGCAGTTACCTGTGGGGAGCCTCTGGAAACACCATATATTTT
TRBD2 TRBJ2-3 TRBV18 few CASSPLSGGGTDTQYF TGTGCCAGCTCACCTTTGTCGGGGGGTGGCACAGATACGCAGTATTTT
. TRBJ1-1 TRBV12-3/TRBV12-4 once CASRDRQKAFF TGTGCCAGCAGGGATAGACAGAAGGCTTTCTTT
. TRBJ1-6 TRBV27 . CASSFGGLSPLHF TGTGCCAGCAGTTTTGGTGGGCTCTCACCCCTCCACTTT
. TRBJ1-6 TRBV11-3 . CASRPQTGSGNSPLHF TGTGCCAGCAGACCTCAAACAGGGAGCGGTAATTCACCCCTCCACTTT
. TRBJ1-2 TRBV2 . CASLRERESTF TGTGCCAGCCTCCGGGAGAGGGAGAGTACCTTC
. TRBJ2-3 TRBV6-5 once CASSYVGGTDTQYF TGTGCCAGCAGTTACGTCGGGGGCACAGATACGCAGTATTTT
TRBD1 TRBJ2-3 TRBV5-1 few CASSPPGTGAVTDTQYF TGCGCCAGCAGCCCACCCGGGACAGGGGCTGTAACAGATACGCAGTATTTT
TRBD1 TRBJ2-2 TRBV7-9 few CASSLARGQTGELFF TGTGCCAGCAGCTTAGCCAGGGGGCAGACCGGGGAGCTGTTTTTT
TRBD1 TRBJ2-1 TRBV19 . CASSTTDRVRIIEQFF TGTGCCAGTAGTACAACGGACAGGGTCAGGATTATTGAGCAGTTCTTC
TRBD1 TRBJ1-1 TRBV19 . CASSPGTGVTEAFF TGTGCCAGTAGTCCAGGGACAGGGGTGACTGAAGCTTTCTTT
. TRBJ2-5 TRBV2 . CASRRGELETQYF TGTGCCAGCCGGAGGGGAGAGTTAGAGACCCAGTACTTC
TRBD2 TRBJ2-7 TRBV2 . CASRLMIAGVGEQYF TGTGCCAGCAGGTTGATGATTGCGGGGGTCGGGGAGCAGTACTTC
TRBD1 TRBJ2-2 TRBV19 . CASRKPGQGYTGELFF TGTGCCAGTCGAAAACCGGGACAGGGATACACCGGGGAGCTGTTTTTT
TRBD2 TRBJ2-1 TRBV4-1 . CASSLGTSGGASQFF TGCGCCAGCAGCCTGGGGACTAGCGGGGGGGCATCCCAGTTCTTC
. TRBJ1-4 TRBV28 . CASSLRGALEKLFF TGTGCCAGCAGTTTACGGGGGGCGTTAGAAAAACTGTTTTTT
. TRBJ2-2 TRBV6-5 . CASSYARAPNTGELFF TGTGCCAGCAGTTACGCCAGGGCTCCGAACACCGGGGAGCTGTTTTTT
TRBD1 TRBJ2-2 TRBV19 . CASSPLTGTGELFF TGTGCCAGTAGTCCCCTGACAGGGACCGGGGAGCTGTTTTTT
. TRBJ1-4 TRBV2 . CASSEEGAWEKLFF TGTGCCAGCAGTGAAGAAGGGGCATGGGAAAAACTGTTTTTT
. TRBJ2-7 TRBV21-1 . CASSKSMEGWAPYEQYF TGTGCCAGCAGCAAGTCTATGGAGGGCTGGGCTCCCTACGAGCAGTACTTC
. TRBJ2-2 TRBV15 . CATSRHSNTGELFF TGTGCCACCAGCAGACACTCCAACACCGGGGAGCTGTTTTTT
. TRBJ1-4 TRBV6-5 . CASSYEGSGEKLFF TGTGCCAGCAGTTACGAGGGATCCGGTGAAAAACTGTTTTTT
. TRBJ1-4 TRBV19 . CASSMSFVATNEKLFF TGTGCCAGTAGTATGAGTTTCGTAGCAACTAATGAAAAACTGTTTTTT
. TRBJ2-7 TRBV2 once CASVFGQGPSYEQYF TGTGCCAGCGTATTCGGGCAGGGGCCCTCCTACGAGCAGTACTTC
TRBD1 TRBJ1-2 TRBV2 . CASIVQGAQANYGYTF TGTGCCAGCATAGTGCAGGGGGCCCAAGCTAACTATGGCTACACCTTC
. TRBJ1-1 TRBV10-3 . CAIHEGRVSNTEAFF TGTGCCATCCATGAAGGGCGGGTTTCGAACACTGAAGCTTTCTTT
. TRBJ2-7 TRBV7-3 . CASSPGQGRYEQYF TGTGCCAGCAGCCCAGGGCAGGGGCGCTACGAGCAGTACTTC
TRBD1 TRBJ1-1 TRBV6-5 . CASSQGGTEAFF TGTGCCAGCAGTCAGGGGGGAACTGAAGCTTTCTTT
TRBD1 TRBJ2-3 TRBV2 . CASRGQGLPGDTQYF TGTGCCAGCAGGGGACAGGGGCTCCCCGGAGATACGCAGTATTTT
TRBD2 TRBJ2-3 TRBV3-1/TRBV3-2 once CASSQDFPSGGGTDTQYF TGTGCCAGCAGCCAGGACTTCCCTAGCGGGGGGGGCACAGATACGCAGTATTTT
TRBD1 TRBJ1-1 TRBV20-1 . CSASGTGVRSEAFF TGCAGTGCTAGTGGGACAGGGGTGAGGTCTGAAGCTTTCTTT